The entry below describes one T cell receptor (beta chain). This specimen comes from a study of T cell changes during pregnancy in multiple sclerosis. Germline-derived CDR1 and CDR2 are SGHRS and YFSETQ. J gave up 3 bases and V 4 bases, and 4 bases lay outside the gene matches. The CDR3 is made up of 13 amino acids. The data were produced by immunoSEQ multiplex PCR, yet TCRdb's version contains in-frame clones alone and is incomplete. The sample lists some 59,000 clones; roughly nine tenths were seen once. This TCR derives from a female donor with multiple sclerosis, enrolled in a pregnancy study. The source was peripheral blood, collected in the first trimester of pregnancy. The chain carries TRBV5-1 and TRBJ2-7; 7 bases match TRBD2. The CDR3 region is CASSIGTNYEQYF. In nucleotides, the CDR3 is TGCGCCAGCAGCATCGGGACTAACTACGAGCAGTACTTC.